This T cell receptor (beta chain) was documented in a study of CD8+ T cells in alopecia areata. Trimming left V 5 bases short and J 1 base short, with 18 bases between. Germline CDR1 MDHEN, CDR2 SYDVKM. CDR3 length: 16 amino acids. This clone was seen a few times. In alopecia areata patients, both lesional scalp punch biopsies and peripheral blood were collected. Extraction of RNA preceded its reverse transcription into cDNA, which served as the sequencing template. Sequencing used immunoSEQ multiplex PCR; TCRdb keeps in-frame clones, though not all of them. The sample includes 70,000 to 95,000 clones, roughly 51% of them seen just once.

The sequence derives from a human donor with alopecia areata. Material: NKG2D-high CD8+ T cells sorted from blood. This sequence joins TRBV28 and TRBJ2-7; possible D gene TRBD2, 5 bases. The CDR3 coding sequence is TGTGCCAGCAGTGACCCGCGGGCTCCCCCATCCTACGAGCAGTACTTC. It encodes CASSDPRAPPSYEQYF.